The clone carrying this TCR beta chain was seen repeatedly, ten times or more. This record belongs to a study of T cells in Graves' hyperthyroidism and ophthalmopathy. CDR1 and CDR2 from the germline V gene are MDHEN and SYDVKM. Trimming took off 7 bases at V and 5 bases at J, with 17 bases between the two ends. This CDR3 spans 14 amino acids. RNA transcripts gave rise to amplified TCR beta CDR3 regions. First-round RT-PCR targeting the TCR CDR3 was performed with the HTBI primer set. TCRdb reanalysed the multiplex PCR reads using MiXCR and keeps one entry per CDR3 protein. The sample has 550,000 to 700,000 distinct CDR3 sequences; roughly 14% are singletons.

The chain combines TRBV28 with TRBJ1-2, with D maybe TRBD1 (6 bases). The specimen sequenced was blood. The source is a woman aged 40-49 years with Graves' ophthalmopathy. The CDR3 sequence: CASTFVQGAYGYTF. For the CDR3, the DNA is TGTGCCAGCACTTTTGTACAGGGCGCTTATGGCTACACCTTC.